A selection of T cell receptor beta chains follows, all from one sample in a study of human T cells and chemical hapten exposure. In TCRdb, the 5' RACE reads were re-called with MiXCR into one record per CDR3 protein. The repertoire holds under 150,000 distinct CDR3 sequences, with more than 15% as singletons. The receptors derive from a human donor in good health. CDR3s include the opening cysteine and the closing phenylalanine or tryptophan. The D gene is left open where the match is weak. Size values are once, few and many counts, or a class for expanded clones, and some rows have none.

abundance,v_gene,j_gene,d_gene,CDR3nt,CDR3aa
many,TRBV7-8,TRBJ1-5,TRBD1,TGTGCCAGCAAACCGGACAGGGGCTTCAAGAGGAATCAGCCCCAGCATTTT,CASKPDRGFKRNQPQHF
-,TRBV9,TRBJ2-3,-,TGTGCCAGCAGCGTAGTCAGTGATACGCAGTATTTT,CASSVVSDTQYF
few,TRBV7-6,TRBJ2-6,-,TGTGCCAGCAGCTCCAGTTCTCGACAGAGTAGCTCTGGGGCCAACGTCCTGACTTTC,CASSSSSRQSSSGANVLTF
-,TRBV20-1,TRBJ2-3,TRBD2,TGCAGTGCTACGGACCCAAAAGCGGGAGCTAGCACAGATACGCAGTATTTT,CSATDPKAGASTDTQYF
few,TRBV10-2,TRBJ2-1,-,TGCGCCAGCAGTGAGGCCGGGCGAGAGCAGTTCTTC,CASSEAGREQFF
-,TRBV29-1,TRBJ1-2,-,TGCAGCGTGGAGGGATTCGCTAACTATGGCGACACCTTC,CSVEGFANYGDTF
few,TRBV20-1,TRBJ2-2,TRBD1,TGCAGTGCTAGAGCAGGCGCCACAGGGGCCACCGGGGAGCTGTTTTTT,CSARAGATGATGELFF
few,TRBV28,TRBJ2-7,-,TGTGCCAGCAGTTCGCCCCGAGGGGGTTACGAGCAGTACTTC,CASSSPRGGYEQYF
-,TRBV7-2,TRBJ2-1,TRBD1,TGTGCCAGCAGCTTCCGGCAGGGGGCGCGATACCATGAGCAGTTCTTC,CASSFRQGARYHEQFF
-,TRBV11-2,TRBJ2-1,TRBD2,TGTGCCAGCAGCTTAGATCGCGGGGGACTAGCGACCTACAATGAGCAGTTCTTC,CASSLDRGGLATYNEQFF
many,TRBV27,TRBJ2-3,-,TGTGCCAGCAGGCCTGGGTTTAACACAGATACGCAGTATTTT,CASRPGFNTDTQYF
-,TRBV5-4,TRBJ1-1,-,TGTGCCAGCAGCTTAGTTAGTGGCACTGAAGCTTTCTTT,CASSLVSGTEAFF
-,TRBV27,TRBJ2-7,-,TGTGCCAGCAGTTACGGAGCTCAGGGGTACGAGCAGTACTTC,CASSYGAQGYEQYF
-,TRBV6-5,TRBJ2-1,-,TGTGCCAGCAGCTACCTGCCGGGCGATTTCTACAATGAGCAGTTCTTC,CASSYLPGDFYNEQFF
few,TRBV6-6,TRBJ2-5,-,TGTGCCAGCAGTGCACCTTTTCAACTAGTGGAGCGCAACCCGAAAGAGACCCAGTACTTC,CASSAPFQLVERNPKETQYF
many,TRBV4-2,TRBJ2-7,TRBD2,TGTGCCAGCAGCCTCGGGACTAGCGGGATGTTTTACGAGCAGTACTTC,CASSLGTSGMFYEQYF
-,TRBV30,TRBJ1-5,-,TGTGCCTGGAGTGTAGTGGGCGCGACACCGTATAGCAATCAGCCCCAGCATTTT,CAWSVVGATPYSNQPQHF
few,TRBV25-1,TRBJ2-7,-,TGTGCCAGCAGTGAAGGCTCCGGGATTGCTTACGAGCAGTACTTC,CASSEGSGIAYEQYF
-,TRBV7-9,TRBJ2-3,-,TGTGCCAGCAGCCCAGGGGCGGGTTCTAGCACAGATACGCAGTATTTT,CASSPGAGSSTDTQYF
few,TRBV12-3/TRBV12-4,TRBJ2-7,-,TGTGCCAGCAGTCTCGGGCAGGGCCCCTACGAGCAGTACTTC,CASSLGQGPYEQYF
-,TRBV12-3/TRBV12-4,TRBJ1-1,TRBD1,TGTGCCAGCAGTTTACAGCGGGACAGGGGAGCTGAAGCTTTCTTT,CASSLQRDRGAEAFF
few,TRBV6-5,TRBJ2-7,TRBD1,TGTGCCAGCAGAAGGACAGGGGTGGGCGAGCAGTACTTC,CASRRTGVGEQYF
-,TRBV9,TRBJ2-1,TRBD2,TGTGCCAGCAGCGTCCTGACTAGCGGGAGTGGTGAGCAGTTCTTC,CASSVLTSGSGEQFF
-,TRBV28,TRBJ1-4,TRBD1,TGTGCCAGCAGACGCAGACAGGGCGCAACTAATGAAAAACTGTTTTTT,CASRRRQGATNEKLFF
-,TRBV6-5,TRBJ2-1,TRBD1,TGTGCCAGCAGTTACTCTTGGGACAGGGGGGTTTATGAGCAGTTCTTC,CASSYSWDRGVYEQFF
-,TRBV18,TRBJ2-2,TRBD2,TGTGCCAGCTCACCAGTCCCGGGACTAGCGGGAGCCCTTAACACCGGGGAGCTGTTTTTT,CASSPVPGLAGALNTGELFF
few,TRBV27,TRBJ2-6,-,TGTGCCAGCACCGGCGGCAACGTCCTGACTTTC,CASTGGNVLTF
few,TRBV19,TRBJ2-1,TRBD1,TGTGCCAGTAGCCGTCCGGACAGGGACCACAATGAGCAGTTCTTC,CASSRPDRDHNEQFF
few,TRBV12-3/TRBV12-4,TRBJ2-7,-,TGTGCCAGCAGTTTTTATCCGGGAGTGCTCCCCTACGAGCAGTACTTC,CASSFYPGVLPYEQYF
few,TRBV4-1,TRBJ2-5,TRBD2,TGCGCCAGCAGCCAAGTCGCGGGGGGCCAAGAGACCCAGTACTTC,CASSQVAGGQETQYF
few,TRBV27,TRBJ2-6,TRBD1,TGTGCCAGCAGTTTAAAAGGAGTAGACAGGGGTAGTGGGGCCAACGTCCTGACTTTC,CASSLKGVDRGSGANVLTF
-,TRBV7-3,TRBJ1-1,TRBD1,TGTGCCAGCAGCCCGAGGACAGGGGGCTGGAACACTGAAGCTTTCTTT,CASSPRTGGWNTEAFF
few,TRBV9,TRBJ1-3,-,TGTGCCAGCAGCGTAGACGGGGCCTCTGGAAACACCATATATTTT,CASSVDGASGNTIYF
few,TRBV29-1,TRBJ1-4,-,TGCAGCGTCTTGCCCACCCGGGGAGAACTGTTTTTT,CSVLPTRGELFF
many,TRBV30,TRBJ2-4,TRBD2,TGTGCCTGGAGTAAGGGCCCACCGGGGGGATCCAAAAACATTCAGTACTTC,CAWSKGPPGGSKNIQYF
few,TRBV7-9,TRBJ1-5,-,TGTGCCAGCAGCCCCCTGGGGGACGGCTATCAGCCCCAGCATTTT,CASSPLGDGYQPQHF
few,TRBV4-1,TRBJ2-3,-,TGCGCCAGCAGCCAAGATATCGGGGATACGCAGTATTTT,CASSQDIGDTQYF
-,TRBV12-3/TRBV12-4,TRBJ1-1,TRBD1,TGTGCCAGCAGAGCCGGACAGGGGGCCACTGAAGCTTTCTTT,CASRAGQGATEAFF
-,TRBV2,TRBJ1-5,TRBD1,TGTGCCAGCAGGGACACAGGGGATCAGCCCCAGCATTTT,CASRDTGDQPQHF
few,TRBV11-2,TRBJ1-3,TRBD1,TGTGCCAGCAGCCAAAGCCCCAGGGGGCGTAGAAACACCATATATTTT,CASSQSPRGRRNTIYF